These T cell receptor beta chains were read from a single sample in a study of cytomegalovirus exposure and HLA in healthy donors. Assay: immunoSEQ multiplex PCR; the TCRdb copy retains only in-frame clones and omits some. Its clone listing holds around 150,000 clones. The sequenced sample consisted of PBMCs. The receptor source for this set is a woman aged 60-75 years in good health and CMV-seronegative. Each CDR3 is given with its conserved first and last residue. D genes are given only for firm matches.

d_call	v_call	j_call	cdr3_aa	cdr3_nt
TRBD1	TRBV7-2	TRBJ1-1	CASSPWTGANTEAFF	TGTGCCAGCAGCCCGTGGACAGGGGCGAACACTGAAGCTTTCTTT
TRBD1	TRBV7-2	TRBJ2-7	CASSLDGTGLSYEQYF	TGTGCCAGCAGCTTAGATGGGACAGGGTTATCCTACGAGCAGTACTTC
.	TRBV5-1	TRBJ2-1	CASSFKRGGVGNEQFF	TGCGCCAGCAGCTTCAAAAGGGGGGGAGTTGGCAATGAGCAGTTCTTC
TRBD1	TRBV29-1	TRBJ2-2	CSVVKQGTRNTGELFF	TGCAGCGTCGTAAAACAGGGGACGCGAAACACCGGGGAGCTGTTTTTT
TRBD2	TRBV2	TRBJ2-1	CASRGLAVLRGAEQFF	TGTGCCAGCCGGGGACTAGCGGTCCTCAGGGGGGCTGAGCAGTTCTTC
.	TRBV6-5	TRBJ1-1	CASSRGAGMNTEAFF	TGTGCCAGCAGCCGGGGGGCAGGGATGAACACTGAAGCTTTCTTT
TRBD2	TRBV5-1	TRBJ2-2	CASSRGDSGELFF	TGCGCCAGCAGCCGGGGGGATTCCGGGGAGCTGTTTTTT
.	TRBV4-3	TRBJ1-6	CASSQDRGESSYNSPLHF	TGCGCCAGCAGCCAAGATCGGGGTGAGAGCTCCTATAATTCACCCCTCCACTTT
.	TRBV20-1	TRBJ2-7	CSAKLLWQYF	TGCAGTGCAAAGCTTTTATGGCAGTACTTC
TRBD1	TRBV9	TRBJ1-1	CASSVVGTGRTEAFF	TGTGCCAGCAGCGTAGTTGGGACAGGTCGCACTGAAGCTTTCTTT
.	TRBV27	TRBJ2-7	CASSLEPSGAGTFYEQYF	TGTGCCAGCAGTTTAGAACCCAGTGGAGCAGGGACTTTTTACGAGCAGTACTTC
.	TRBV5-6	TRBJ2-7	CASSFTGYEQYF	TGTGCCAGCAGCTTTACAGGCTACGAGCAGTACTTC
.	TRBV5-8	TRBJ2-3	CASSFGGFTDTQYF	TGTGCCAGCAGCTTTGGCGGGTTCACAGATACGCAGTATTTT
TRBD2	TRBV4-2	TRBJ2-1	CASALAGVRYNEQFF	TGTGCCAGCGCACTAGCGGGAGTTCGCTACAATGAGCAGTTCTTC
.	TRBV19	TRBJ1-3	CASSFGTGSAGNTIYF	TGTGCCAGTAGTTTCGGCACAGGGTCGGCTGGAAACACCATATATTTT
.	TRBV5-1	TRBJ2-7	CASSSEGGFTIEQYF	TGCGCCAGCAGCTCGGAGGGGGGGTTCACCATCGAGCAGTACTTC
.	TRBV5-6	TRBJ1-2	CASSSSQGLYGYTF	TGTGCCAGCAGCTCCTCTCAGGGACTCTATGGCTACACCTTC
.	TRBV6-1	TRBJ1-5	CASSAWGPDQPQHF	TGTGCCAGCAGCGCTTGGGGGCCAGATCAGCCCCAGCATTTT
.	TRBV7-9	TRBJ1-1	CASSLSGEAFF	TGTGCCAGCAGCTTAAGCGGTGAAGCTTTCTTT
TRBD1	TRBV2	TRBJ1-4	CASRVQGATNEKLFF	TGTGCCAGCAGGGTACAGGGGGCCACTAATGAAAAACTGTTTTTT
.	TRBV29-1	TRBJ1-5	CSVGGVDQPQHF	TGCAGCGTGGGGGGGGTTGATCAGCCCCAGCATTTT
TRBD2	TRBV7-8	TRBJ2-1	CASSPGTNREQFF	TGTGCCAGCAGCCCCGGGACTAATAGGGAGCAGTTCTTC
TRBD2	TRBV5-6	TRBJ2-7	CASSLAALAGALDNEQYF	TGTGCCAGCAGCTTGGCCGCGTTAGCGGGAGCCCTGGACAACGAGCAGTACTTC
.	TRBV7-8	TRBJ2-1	CASRQGVVATQPIYNEQFF	TGTGCCAGCAGACAAGGGGTCGTGGCAACCCAACCGATTTACAATGAGCAGTTCTTC